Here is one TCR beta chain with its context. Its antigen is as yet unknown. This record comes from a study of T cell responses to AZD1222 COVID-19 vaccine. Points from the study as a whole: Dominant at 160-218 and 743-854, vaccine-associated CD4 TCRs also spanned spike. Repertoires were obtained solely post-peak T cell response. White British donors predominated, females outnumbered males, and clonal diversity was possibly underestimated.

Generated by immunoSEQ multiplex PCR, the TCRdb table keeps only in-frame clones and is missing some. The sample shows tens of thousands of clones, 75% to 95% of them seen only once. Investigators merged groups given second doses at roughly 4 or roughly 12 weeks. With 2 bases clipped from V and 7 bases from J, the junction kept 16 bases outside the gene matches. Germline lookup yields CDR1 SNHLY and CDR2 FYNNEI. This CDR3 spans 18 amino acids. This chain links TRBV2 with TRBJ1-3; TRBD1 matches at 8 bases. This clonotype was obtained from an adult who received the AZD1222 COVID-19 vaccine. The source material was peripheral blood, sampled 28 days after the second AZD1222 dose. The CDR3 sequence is CASSESGGRGLSGNTIYF. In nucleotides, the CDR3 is TGTGCCAGCAGTGAATCAGGAGGCAGGGGGCTGTCGGGGAACACCATATATTTT. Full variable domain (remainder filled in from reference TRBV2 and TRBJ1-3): EPEVTQTPSHQVTQMGQEVILRCVPISNHLYFYWYRQILGQKVEFLVSFYNNEISEKSEIFDDQFSVERPDGSNFTLKIRSTKLEDSAMYFCASSESGGRGLSGNTIYFGEGSWLTVV.